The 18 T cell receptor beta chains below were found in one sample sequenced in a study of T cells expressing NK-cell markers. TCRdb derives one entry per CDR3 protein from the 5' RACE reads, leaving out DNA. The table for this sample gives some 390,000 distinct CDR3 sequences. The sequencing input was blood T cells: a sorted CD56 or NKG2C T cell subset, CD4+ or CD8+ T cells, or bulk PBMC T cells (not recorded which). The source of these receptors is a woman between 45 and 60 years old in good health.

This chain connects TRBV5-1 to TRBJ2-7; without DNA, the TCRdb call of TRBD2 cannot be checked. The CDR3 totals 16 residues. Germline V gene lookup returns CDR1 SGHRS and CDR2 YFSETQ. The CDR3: CASSTRTSGSSYEQYF.

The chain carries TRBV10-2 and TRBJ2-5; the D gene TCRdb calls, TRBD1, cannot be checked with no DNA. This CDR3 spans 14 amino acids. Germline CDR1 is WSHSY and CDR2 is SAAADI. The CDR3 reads CATRGLGPQETQYF.

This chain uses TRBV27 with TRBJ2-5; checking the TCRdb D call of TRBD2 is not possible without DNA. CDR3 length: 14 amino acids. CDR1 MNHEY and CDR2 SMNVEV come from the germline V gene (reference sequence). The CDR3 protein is CATKREGTLGTQYF.

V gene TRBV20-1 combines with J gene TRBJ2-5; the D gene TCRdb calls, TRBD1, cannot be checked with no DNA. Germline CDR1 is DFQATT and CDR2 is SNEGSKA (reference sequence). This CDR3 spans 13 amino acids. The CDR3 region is CSAPPVPKETQYF.

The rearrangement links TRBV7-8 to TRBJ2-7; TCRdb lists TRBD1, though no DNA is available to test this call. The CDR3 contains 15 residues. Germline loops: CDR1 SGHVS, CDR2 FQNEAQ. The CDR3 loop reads CASSLRAVRGYEQYF. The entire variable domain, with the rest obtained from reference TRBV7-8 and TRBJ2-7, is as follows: GAGVSQSPRYKVAKRGQDVALRCDPISGHVSLFWYQQALGQGPEFLTYFQNEAQLDKSGLPSDRFFAERPEGSVSTLKIQRTQQEDSAVYLCASSLRAVRGYEQYFGPGTRLTVT.

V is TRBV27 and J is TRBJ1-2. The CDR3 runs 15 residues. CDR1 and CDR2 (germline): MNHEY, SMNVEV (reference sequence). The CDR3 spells CASSLSLQARNGYTF.

CDR3 amino acids: CASSILAGGPFGELFF. The gene calls are TRBV7-9 and TRBJ2-2; TCRdb's D gene call, TRBD2, goes unchecked for lack of DNA. From germline, CDR1 is SEHNR and CDR2 FQNEAQ (reference sequence). This CDR3 comprises 16 residues.

CDR3 amino acids: CASSPQGQTDTQYF. The rearrangement uses TRBV3-1 and TRBJ2-3; TCRdb reports TRBD1, a call that lacks DNA to check it against. CDR1 and CDR2 from the germline V gene are LGHDT and YNNKEL (reference sequence). The length of the CDR3 is 14 residues.

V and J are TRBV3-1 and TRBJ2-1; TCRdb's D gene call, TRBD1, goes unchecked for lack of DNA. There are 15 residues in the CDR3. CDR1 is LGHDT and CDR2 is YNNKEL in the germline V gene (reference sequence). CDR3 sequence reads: CASSLGQTTYNEQFF.

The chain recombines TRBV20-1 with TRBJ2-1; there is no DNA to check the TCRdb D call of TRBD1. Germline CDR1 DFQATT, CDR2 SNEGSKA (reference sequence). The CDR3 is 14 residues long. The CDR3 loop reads CSTYPGQGAFEQFF.

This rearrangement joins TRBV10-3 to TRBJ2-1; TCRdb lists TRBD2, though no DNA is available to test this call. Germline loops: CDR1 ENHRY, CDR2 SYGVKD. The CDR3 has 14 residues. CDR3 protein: CATVAGGPLTEQFF.

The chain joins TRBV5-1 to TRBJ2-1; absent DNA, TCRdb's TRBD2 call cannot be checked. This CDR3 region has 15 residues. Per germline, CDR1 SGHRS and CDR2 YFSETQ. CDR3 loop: CASSDRLAGADEQFF.

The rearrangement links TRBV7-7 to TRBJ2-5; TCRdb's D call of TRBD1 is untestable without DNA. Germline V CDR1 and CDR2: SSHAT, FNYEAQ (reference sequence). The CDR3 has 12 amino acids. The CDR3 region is CASSPEGETQYF.

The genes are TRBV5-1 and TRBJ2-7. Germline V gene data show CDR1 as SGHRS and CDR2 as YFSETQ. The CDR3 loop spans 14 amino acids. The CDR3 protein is CASSSGLDSYEQYF. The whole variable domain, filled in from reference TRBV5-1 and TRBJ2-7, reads KAGVTQTPRYLIKTRGQQVTLSCSPISGHRSVSWYQQTPGQGLQFLFEYFSETQRNKGNFPGRFSGRQFSNSRSEMNVSTLELGDSALYLCASSSGLDSYEQYFGPGTRLTVT.

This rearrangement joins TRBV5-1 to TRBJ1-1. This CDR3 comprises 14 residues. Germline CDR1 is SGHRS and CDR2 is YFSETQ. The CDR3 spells CASSEGQSFTEAFF.

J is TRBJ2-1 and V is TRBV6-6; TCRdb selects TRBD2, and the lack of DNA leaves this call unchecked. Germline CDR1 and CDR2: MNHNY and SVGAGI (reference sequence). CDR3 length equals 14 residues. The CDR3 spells CASQTAGVLGEQFF.

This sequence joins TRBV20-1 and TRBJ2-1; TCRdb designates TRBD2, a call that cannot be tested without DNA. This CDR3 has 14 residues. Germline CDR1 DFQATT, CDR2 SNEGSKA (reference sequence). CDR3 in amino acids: CSAKVGLADNEQFF.

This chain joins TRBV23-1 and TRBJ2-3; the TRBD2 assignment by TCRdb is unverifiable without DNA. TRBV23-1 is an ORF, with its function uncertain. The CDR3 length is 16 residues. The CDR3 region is CASSQSTSGNTDTQYF.